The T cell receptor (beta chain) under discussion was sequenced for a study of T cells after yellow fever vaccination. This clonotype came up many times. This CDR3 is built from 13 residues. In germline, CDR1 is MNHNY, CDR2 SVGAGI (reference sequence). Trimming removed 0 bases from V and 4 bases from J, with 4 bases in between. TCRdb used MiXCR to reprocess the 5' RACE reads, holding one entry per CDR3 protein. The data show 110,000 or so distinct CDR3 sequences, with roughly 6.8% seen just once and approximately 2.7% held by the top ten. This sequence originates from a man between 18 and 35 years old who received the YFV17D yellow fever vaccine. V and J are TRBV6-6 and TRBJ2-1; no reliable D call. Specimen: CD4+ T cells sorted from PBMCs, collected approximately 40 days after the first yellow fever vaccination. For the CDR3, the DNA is TGTGCCAGCAGTTACTCCAGATACAATGAGCAGTTCTTC. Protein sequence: CASSYSRYNEQFF.